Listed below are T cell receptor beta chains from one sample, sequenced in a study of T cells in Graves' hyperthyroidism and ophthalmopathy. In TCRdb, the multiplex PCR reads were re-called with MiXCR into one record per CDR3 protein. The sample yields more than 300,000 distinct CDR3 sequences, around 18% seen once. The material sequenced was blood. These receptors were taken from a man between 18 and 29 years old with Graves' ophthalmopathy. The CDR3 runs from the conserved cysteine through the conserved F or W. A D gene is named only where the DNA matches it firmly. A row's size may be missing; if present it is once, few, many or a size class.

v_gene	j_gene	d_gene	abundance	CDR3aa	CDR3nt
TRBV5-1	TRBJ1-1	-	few	CASSVLGDTEAFF	TGCGCCAGCAGCGTCCTGGGGGACACTGAAGCTTTCTTT
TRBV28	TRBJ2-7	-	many	CASGLGLAYEQYF	TGTGCCAGCGGATTAGGGTTGGCCTACGAGCAGTACTTC
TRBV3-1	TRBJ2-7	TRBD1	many	CASSPRDRYEQYF	TGTGCCAGCAGCCCCCGGGACAGGTACGAGCAGTACTTC
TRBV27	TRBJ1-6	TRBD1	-	CASKQDRAPYNSPLHF	TGTGCCAGCAAACAGGACAGGGCCCCCTATAATTCACCCCTCCACTTT
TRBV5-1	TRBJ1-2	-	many	CASSLGGGQLSYTF	TGCGCCAGCAGCTTGGGCGGGGGTCAGCTGAGCTACACCTTC
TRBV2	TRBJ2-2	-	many	CASRPGTYTGELFF	TGTGCCAGCAGACCCGGGACCTACACCGGGGAGCTGTTTTTT
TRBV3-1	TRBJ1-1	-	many	CASSRWQANTEAFF	TGTGCCAGCAGCCGGTGGCAGGCGAACACTGAAGCTTTCTTT
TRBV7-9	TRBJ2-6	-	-	CASSLAGGSGANVLTF	TGTGCCAGCAGCTTAGCCGGGGGCTCTGGGGCCAACGTCCTGACTTTC
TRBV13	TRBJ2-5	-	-	CASSIQGVRYF	TGTGCCAGCAGCATACAAGGGGTACGGTACTTC
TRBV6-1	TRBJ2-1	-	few	CASSDVGYNEQFF	TGTGCCAGCAGTGACGTGGGATACAATGAGCAGTTCTTC
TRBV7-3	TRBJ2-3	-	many	CASSFGGPRTDTQYF	TGTGCCAGCAGCTTTGGGGGACCGAGAACAGATACGCAGTATTTT
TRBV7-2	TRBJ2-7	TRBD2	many	CASSLAAGGGSYEQYF	TGTGCCAGCAGCTTAGCGGCCGGCGGGGGGTCCTACGAGCAGTACTTC
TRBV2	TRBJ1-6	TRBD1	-	CASIIGQGYNSPLHF	TGTGCCAGCATTATAGGACAGGGCTATAATTCACCCCTCCACTTT
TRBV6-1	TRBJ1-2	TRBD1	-	CASRDRGLTIYGYTF	TGTGCCAGCAGGGACAGGGGGCTGACTATCTATGGCTACACCTTC
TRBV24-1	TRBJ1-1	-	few	CATSDGGGGVSEAFF	TGTGCCACCAGTGATGGGGGAGGGGGGGTCTCTGAAGCTTTCTTT
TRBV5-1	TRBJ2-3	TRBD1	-	CASETGQHTDTQYF	TGCGCCAGCGAAACGGGACAGCACACAGATACGCAGTATTTT
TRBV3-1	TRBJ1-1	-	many	CASSQDLYRTAQAFF	TGTGCCAGCAGCCAAGATCTTTACAGGACAGCCCAAGCTTTCTTT
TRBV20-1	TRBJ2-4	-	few	CSVGDTKNIQYF	TGCAGTGTTGGGGATACCAAAAACATTCAGTACTTC
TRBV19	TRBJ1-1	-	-	CTSSTGHLNTEAFF	TGTACCAGTAGTACGGGACACCTGAACACTGAAGCTTTCTTT
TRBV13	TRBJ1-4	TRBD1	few	CASSLGPGQGYEKLFF	TGTGCCAGCAGCCTAGGTCCTGGACAGGGTTATGAAAAACTGTTTTTT
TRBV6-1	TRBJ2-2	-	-	CASTLPTSSTGELFF	TGTGCCAGCACCCTCCCCACCAGCTCAACCGGGGAGCTGTTTTTT
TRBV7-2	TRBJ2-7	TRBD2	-	CASSPRGGFSYEQYF	TGCGCCAGCAGCCCGCGGGGGGGCTTCTCCTACGAGCAGTACTTC
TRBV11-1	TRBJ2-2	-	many	CASSSPTGFTGELFF	TGTGCCAGCAGCTCACCGACAGGTTTTACCGGGGAGCTGTTTTTT
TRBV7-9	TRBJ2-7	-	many	CASSLGTYEQYF	TGTGCCAGCAGCTTAGGGACCTACGAGCAGTACTTC
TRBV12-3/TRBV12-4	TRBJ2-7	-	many	CASSPTWDSYEQYF	TGTGCCAGCAGTCCCACTTGGGATTCCTACGAGCAGTACTTC
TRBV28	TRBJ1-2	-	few	CASSLVRTNYGYTF	TGTGCCAGCAGTTTAGTCAGAACTAACTATGGCTACACCTTC
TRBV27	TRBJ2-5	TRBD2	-	CASSPTGGANQETQYF	TGTGCCAGCAGCCCGACGGGGGGGGCAAACCAAGAGACCCAGTACTTC
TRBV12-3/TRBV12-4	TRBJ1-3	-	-	CASSYDAAIYF	TGTGCCAGCAGTTATGACGCCGCCATATATTTT
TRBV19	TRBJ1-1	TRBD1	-	CASRVPGQGEVEAFF	TGTGCCAGTAGGGTCCCGGGACAGGGGGAGGTTGAAGCTTTCTTT
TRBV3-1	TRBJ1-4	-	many	CASGTAQNEKLFF	TGTGCCAGTGGGACGGCGCAGAATGAAAAACTGTTTTTT
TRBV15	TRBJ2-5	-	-	CATSRDQGRETQYF	TGTGCCACCAGCAGAGATCAGGGGCGGGAGACCCAGTACTTC
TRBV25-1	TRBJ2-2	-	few	CASSEGTHTGELFF	TGTGCCAGCAGTGAGGGAACACACACCGGGGAGCTGTTTTTT
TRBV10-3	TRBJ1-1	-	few	CAISGGQTVNTEAFF	TGTGCCATCAGTGGTGGGCAGACCGTGAACACTGAAGCTTTCTTT
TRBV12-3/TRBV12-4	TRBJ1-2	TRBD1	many	CASSLQGAAGYTF	TGTGCCAGCAGTTTGCAGGGGGCAGCTGGCTACACCTTC
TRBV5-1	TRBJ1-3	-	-	CASSGGVSGNTIYF	TGCGCCAGCAGCGGGGGTGTTTCTGGAAACACCATATATTTT
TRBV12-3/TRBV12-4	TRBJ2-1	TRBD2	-	CASSSPSGGAGEQFF	TGTGCCAGCAGTTCCCCTAGCGGGGGGGCGGGTGAGCAGTTCTTC
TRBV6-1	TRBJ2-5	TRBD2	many	CASSTAGVRVETQYF	TGTGCCAGCAGTACCGCGGGGGTACGGGTGGAGACCCAGTACTTC
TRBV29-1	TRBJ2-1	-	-	CSVDRTLDYNEQFF	TGCAGCGTTGACCGGACACTAGACTACAATGAGCAGTTCTTC
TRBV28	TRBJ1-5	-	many	CASRGDLYSNQPQHF	TGTGCCAGCAGAGGGGACCTATATAGCAATCAGCCCCAGCATTTT
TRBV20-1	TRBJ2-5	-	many	CSASGASAQQTQYF	TGCAGTGCTAGCGGCGCGTCAGCTCAGCAGACCCAGTACTTC
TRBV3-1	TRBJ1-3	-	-	CASSQFVWNTIYF	TGTGCCAGCAGCCAATTCGTGTGGAACACCATATATTTT
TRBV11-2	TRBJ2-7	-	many	CASSPVSWDGAYEQYF	TGTGCCAGCAGCCCTGTGTCTTGGGACGGAGCTTACGAGCAGTACTTC
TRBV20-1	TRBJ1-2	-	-	CSAFPDINYGYTF	TGCAGTGCTTTTCCGGACATTAACTATGGCTACACCTTC
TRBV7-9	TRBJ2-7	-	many	CASSLRDGEQYF	TGTGCCAGCAGCCTCAGGGATGGCGAGCAGTACTTC
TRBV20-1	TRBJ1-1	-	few	CSASPLVGGVSTEAFF	TGCAGTGCTAGCCCCCTGGTGGGAGGGGTCAGCACTGAAGCTTTCTTT
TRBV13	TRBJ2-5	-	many	CASSITGTVYQGEQYF	TGTGCCAGCAGCATTACAGGGACGGTCTACCAAGGAGAGCAGTACTTC